Each of the 23 T cell receptor beta chains below was sequenced from the same sample in a study of cytomegalovirus exposure and HLA in healthy donors. Both 60 Vbeta primers and 13 Jbeta primers went into the PCR. Some clones are missing from TCRdb's copy, which holds only in-frame ones; the method was immunoSEQ multiplex PCR. This sample has around 120,000 clones; around 84% occur once, and the top ten carry around 3.3%. Sequencing input: PBMCs. These receptors all come from a woman under 40 in good health and CMV-seropositive.

The chain recombines TRBV5-6 with TRBJ1-2; D remains unclear. The V gene lost 1 base and the J gene lost 7 bases, with 5 bases spanning the gap. The CDR3 is 11 residues long. Germline CDR1 SGHDT, CDR2 YYEEEE. The CDR3 region has the DNA TGTGCCAGCAGCTTGACGGGTGGCTACACCTTC. Amino acids: CASSLTGGYTF.

The chain combines TRBV7-2 with TRBJ2-7, with a weak D call TRBD2 (6 bases). Germline V CDR1 and CDR2: SGHTA, FQGNSA. The CDR3 loop spans 14 amino acids. Deletions cut 0 bases from V and 3 bases from J, with 9 bases between. The CDR3 reads CASSLAGLDYEQYF. CDR3 DNA sequence: TGTGCCAGCAGCTTAGCGGGACTCGACTACGAGCAGTACTTC.

This CDR3 is CASRRGTYEQYF. As DNA, the CDR3 is TGCGCCAGCCGGCGGGGTACCTACGAGCAGTACTTC. The chain is built from TRBV5-1 and TRBJ2-7, with D possibly matching TRBD2 (6 bases). V lost 7 bases and J lost 2, with 10 bases in between. Looked up from germline, CDR1 is SGHRS and CDR2 is YFSETQ. There are 12 residues in the CDR3.

The chain links TRBV19 to TRBJ2-5; maybe TRBD1 (6 bases). The CDR3 length is 16 residues. Trimming removed 3 bases at V and 5 bases at J, with 19 bases between. The germline V gene has CDR1 LNHDA and CDR2 SQIVND (reference sequence). CDR3 protein: CASSIRGQRFGETQYF. The CDR3 DNA follows: TGTGCCAGTAGTATTCGAGGACAGCGCTTCGGGGAGACCCAGTACTTC.

This rearrangement joins TRBV28 to TRBJ1-4, with TRBD1 matching 9 bases. Germline CDR1 MDHEN, CDR2 SYDVKM. V gave up 8 bases and J gave up 7 bases; unmatched junction bases: 5. The CDR3 is made up of 13 amino acids. This chain's CDR3 is CASHDRGSEKLFF. The CDR3 nucleotides are TGTGCCAGCCATGACAGGGGGAGTGAAAAACTGTTTTTT.

The chain employs TRBV19 and TRBJ1-5; D ambiguous. This CDR3 has 13 residues. Looked up from germline, CDR1 is LNHDA and CDR2 is SQIVND (reference sequence). The V end lost 4 bases, the J end lost 0 bases, and 4 bases lay between the germline ends. CDR3 loop: CASSSNSNQPQHF. The CDR3 DNA is TGTGCCAGTAGTAGTAATAGCAATCAGCCCCAGCATTTT. The variable domain in full, completed from reference TRBV19 and TRBJ1-5, reads DGGITQSPKYLFRKEGQNVTLSCEQNLNHDAMYWYRQDPGQGLRLIYYSQIVNDFQKGDIAEGYSVSREKKESFPLTVTSAQKNPTAFYLCASSSNSNQPQHFGDGTRLSIL.

This clone showed up just once. The rearrangement joins TRBV28 to TRBJ1-2, with D possibly TRBD1 on 5 matching bases. CDR1 MDHEN and CDR2 SYDVKM come from the germline V gene. The V end was cut by 4 bases, the J end by 0 bases, with 12 bases between. The CDR3 totals 15 residues. CDR3 sequence reads: CASSWQGPSNYGYTF. DNA of the CDR3: TGTGCCAGCAGTTGGCAGGGCCCCTCTAACTATGGCTACACCTTC.

The sample holds a few counts of this clone. J is TRBJ2-3 and V is TRBV7-2, with TRBD1 matching 7 bases. The CDR3 spans 17 residues. Germline values: CDR1 SGHTA, CDR2 FQGNSA. After removal of 6 bases from V and 0 bases from J, the junction contained 12 bases not matched to a gene. The CDR3 loop reads CASSSGTAFSSTDTQYF. The CDR3 nucleotides are TGTGCCAGCAGTTCCGGGACAGCCTTTTCTAGCACAGATACGCAGTATTTT.

The chain links TRBV11-1 to TRBJ2-7, with D possibly being TRBD1 (6 bases). V lost 4 bases and J 3 bases, leaving 10 bases between the germline ends. Germline CDR1 and CDR2: SGHAT and FQDESV (reference sequence). The CDR3 is 13 amino acids. In DNA, the CDR3 is TGTGCCAGCAGCTACTCACAGGGCTACGAGCAGTACTTC. This encodes CASSYSQGYEQYF. Variable domain in full (rest from reference TRBV11-1 and TRBJ2-7): EAEVAQSPRYKITEKSQAVAFWCDPISGHATLYWYRQILGQGPELLVQFQDESVVDDSQLPKDRFSAERLKGVDSTLKIQPAELGDSAMYLCASSYSQGYEQYFGPGTRLTVT.

The gene calls are TRBV27 and TRBJ2-6; D gene unclear. V lost 3 bases and J 0 bases, leaving 21 bases between the germline ends. The CDR3 length is 20 residues. Germline assignment: CDR1 MNHEY and CDR2 SMNVEV (reference sequence). The chain's CDR3 is CASSLLAGLKHFSGANVLTF. CDR3 DNA sequence: TGTGCCAGCAGTTTGCTGGCAGGCTTAAAACATTTCTCTGGGGCCAACGTCCTGACTTTC.

The genes are TRBV4-1 and TRBJ2-1; 12 bases map to TRBD2. From germline, CDR1 is MGHRA and CDR2 YSYEKL. There are 18 residues in the CDR3. J gave up 2 bases and V 3 bases, and 8 bases lay outside the gene matches. CDR3 amino acids: CASSQGDLAGGPYNEQFF. The CDR3 DNA reads TGCGCCAGCAGCCAGGGGGACCTAGCGGGGGGGCCCTACAATGAGCAGTTCTTC.

This sequence joins TRBV9 and TRBJ1-1; D gene ambiguous. Germline lookup yields CDR1 SGDLS and CDR2 YYNGEE. Trimming removed 0 bases at V and 3 bases at J, with 6 bases between. The CDR3 is made up of 13 amino acids. The CDR3, as DNA: TGTGCCAGCAGCGTAGACAGCTACACTGAAGCTTTCTTT. Amino acids: CASSVDSYTEAFF.

The chain employs TRBV5-6 and TRBJ1-2, with a tentative D call TRBD1 (6 bases). Germline V lookup: CDR1 SGHDT, CDR2 YYEEEE. The CDR3 has 13 amino acids. Trimming pared 2 bases from V and 2 bases from J, leaving 7 bases between. The CDR3 here is CASSFQGNYGYTF. CDR3 bases: TGTGCCAGCAGCTTTCAGGGGAACTATGGCTACACCTTC.

The V gene is TRBV4-1, the J gene TRBJ2-2; 9 bases are shared with TRBD2. Germline CDR1 reads MGHRA; CDR2 reads YSYEKL. The CDR3 totals 16 residues. The J segment lost 6 bases and the V segment lost 3 bases, leaving 8 bases of the junction unmatched. The CDR3 nucleotides are TGCGCCAGCAGCCACCTCGGGCGGGGGGGCCCCGGGGAGCTGTTTTTT. Protein sequence: CASSHLGRGGPGELFF.

This chain joins TRBV4-3 and TRBJ2-1; possibly TRBD2 for D (6 bases). The CDR3 spans 14 residues. The V gene lost 5 bases and the J gene lost 4 bases, with 12 bases spanning the gap. Germline CDR1 is LGHNA and CDR2 is YSLEER. DNA of the CDR3: TGCGCCAGCAGCACGGGACTGGGATACAATGAGCAGTTCTTC. Residues: CASSTGLGYNEQFF.

The chain couples TRBV9 to TRBJ2-2, with 7 positions matching TRBD2. Trimming took 4 bases from V and 6 from J; bases not matched to a gene: 6. Germline V CDR1 and CDR2: SGDLS, YYNGEE. The CDR3 has 14 residues. CDR3 DNA: TGTGCCAGCAGCTCAAGGACTAGTTCCGGGGAGCTGTTTTTT. This gives the protein CASSSRTSSGELFF.

A single count supports this clone. V gene TRBV4-2 combines with J gene TRBJ2-4, with a possible D match to TRBD2 (6 bases). The germline CDR1 and CDR2 sequences are LGHNA and YNFKEQ. This CDR3 has 17 residues. Trimming took off 1 base at V and 1 base at J, with 14 bases between the two ends. The CDR3 here is CASSQVYGGSAKNIQYF. CDR3 nucleotides: TGTGCCAGCAGCCAAGTTTATGGGGGGTCCGCCAAAAACATTCAGTACTTC.

This clone was detected only a few times. V is TRBV9 and J is TRBJ2-3; 15 bases are shared with TRBD2. Germline loops: CDR1 SGDLS, CDR2 YYNGEE. The V segment lost 4 bases and the J segment 5 bases; nucleotides outside the gene matches: 11. This CDR3 has 18 residues. CDR3 DNA sequence: TGTGCCAGCAGCCTCAGGACTAGCGGGGGGGCCGGTGGAGATACGCAGTATTTT. This codes for CASSLRTSGGAGGDTQYF.

This clone was seen only a few times. The V gene is TRBV6-1, the J gene TRBJ1-2, with TRBD1 as a possible D gene (5 bases). Trimming shortened V by 2 bases and J by 5 bases, and 9 bases separated the two germline ends. The CDR3 runs to 13 residues. Germline-derived CDR1 and CDR2 are MNHNS and SASEGT. CDR3 DNA sequence: TGTGCCAGCAGTGAACAACAGGAATATGGCTACACCTTC. It encodes CASSEQQEYGYTF.

The V gene is TRBV5-4, the J gene TRBJ2-1, with TRBD2 matching 11 bases. Germline loops: CDR1 SGHNT, CDR2 YYREEE (reference sequence). CDR3 size: 17 residues. The J segment lost 5 bases and the V segment lost 4 bases, leaving 11 bases of the junction unmatched. The CDR3 DNA reads TGTGCCAGCAGCCATTCTTCGGGGGGACTAGCGGACAATGAGCAGTTCTTC. Amino acids: CASSHSSGGLADNEQFF.

The V call is TRBV15, the J call TRBJ2-5, with D perhaps TRBD2 (5 bases). CDR3 size: 14 residues. The V and J ends lost 0 bases and 9 bases respectively, with 14 bases between them. The germline V gene encodes CDR1 LNHNV and CDR2 YYDKDF (reference sequence). The CDR3 protein is CATSRDRSVGAQYF. For the CDR3, the DNA is TGTGCCACCAGCAGAGATCGGTCTGTCGGGGCCCAGTACTTC.

In its sample, this clone was seen once. J is TRBJ2-2 and V is TRBV6-1, with a weak D call TRBD1 (6 bases). Between the trimmed V and J ends, which lost 5 bases and 5 bases, there was a span of 15 bases. The CDR3 consists of 15 residues. Germline-derived CDR1 and CDR2 are MNHNS and SASEGT. This CDR3 reads CASSQGLVHTGELFF. For the CDR3, the DNA is TGTGCCAGCAGTCAGGGGTTGGTCCATACCGGGGAGCTGTTTTTT.

The chain uses TRBV9 and TRBJ1-2; D remains unclear. CDR1 and CDR2 (germline): SGDLS, YYNGEE. The V gene lost 3 bases and the J gene lost 8 bases, with 17 bases spanning the gap. The CDR3 sequence is 14 residues long. The CDR3 DNA reads as TGTGCCAGCAGCGACCGCGCCCGCGGGCGAGGCTACACCTTC. Amino acids: CASSDRARGRGYTF.